Listed below are T cell receptor beta chains from one sample, sequenced in a study of T cell changes during pregnancy in multiple sclerosis. Some clones are missing from TCRdb's copy, which holds only in-frame ones; the method was immunoSEQ multiplex PCR. The sample carries under 50,000 clones, roughly 90% recorded once. The sequences come from peripheral blood, collected in the first trimester of pregnancy. The source of these receptors is a female donor in good health, enrolled as a control in a pregnancy study. The CDR3 runs from the conserved cysteine through the conserved F or W. Fields, in order: D gene, J gene, V gene, CDR3 protein, CDR3 DNA. D genes are given only for firm matches.

d_call: .
j_call: TRBJ1-5
v_call: TRBV30
cdr3_aa: CAWRGGDNQPQHF
cdr3_nt: TGTGCCTGGAGGGGGGGGGACAATCAGCCCCAGCATTTT

d_call: .
j_call: TRBJ1-6
v_call: TRBV30
cdr3_aa: CAWSRQDSSSPLHF
cdr3_nt: TGTGCCTGGAGCCGACAGGACTCTTCTTCACCCCTCCACTTT

d_call: TRBD1
j_call: TRBJ1-1
v_call: TRBV30
cdr3_aa: CAWRGGQLSNTEAFF
cdr3_nt: TGTGCCTGGAGGGGGGGACAGTTATCGAACACTGAAGCTTTCTTT

d_call: TRBD2
j_call: TRBJ2-5
v_call: TRBV5-1
cdr3_aa: CASSSGLAGRYQETQYF
cdr3_nt: TGCGCCAGCAGCTCCGGACTAGCGGGAAGGTACCAAGAGACCCAGTACTTC

d_call: .
j_call: TRBJ2-7
v_call: TRBV19
cdr3_aa: CASSIDFASYEQYF
cdr3_nt: TGTGCCAGTAGTATAGATTTTGCGTCCTACGAGCAGTACTTC

d_call: .
j_call: TRBJ2-3
v_call: TRBV2
cdr3_aa: CASRWGGPPDTQYF
cdr3_nt: TGTGCCAGCAGATGGGGGGGGCCCCCAGATACGCAGTATTTT

d_call: TRBD1
j_call: TRBJ1-4
v_call: TRBV10-3
cdr3_aa: CAISGTEQNEKLFF
cdr3_nt: TGTGCCATCAGCGGGACAGAACAGAATGAAAAACTGTTTTTT

d_call: TRBD2
j_call: TRBJ2-1
v_call: TRBV6-4
cdr3_aa: CASSAKSGGAFEQFF
cdr3_nt: TGTGCCAGCAGTGCGAAGAGCGGGGGGGCCTTTGAGCAGTTCTTC

d_call: TRBD1
j_call: TRBJ1-4
v_call: TRBV5-6
cdr3_aa: CASSLAGGFEKLFF
cdr3_nt: TGTGCCAGCAGCTTGGCAGGGGGCTTTGAAAAACTGTTTTTT

d_call: .
j_call: TRBJ2-3
v_call: TRBV27
cdr3_aa: CASSGTSSRGSTDTQYF
cdr3_nt: TGTGCCAGCAGCGGTACTAGCTCCAGAGGGAGCACAGATACGCAGTATTTT

d_call: .
j_call: TRBJ1-5
v_call: TRBV7-8
cdr3_aa: CASSGDSNQPQHF
cdr3_nt: TGTGCCAGCAGCGGAGATAGCAATCAGCCCCAGCATTTT

d_call: .
j_call: TRBJ1-1
v_call: TRBV18
cdr3_aa: CASSPGGRPAFF
cdr3_nt: TGTGCCAGCTCACCAGGAGGCCGTCCGGCTTTCTTT

d_call: .
j_call: TRBJ2-3
v_call: TRBV12-2
cdr3_aa: CASRLVGGGVDTQYF
cdr3_nt: TGTGCAAGTCGCTTAGTTGGCGGGGGGGTGGATACGCAGTATTTT